This T cell receptor (beta chain) appears in the sequencing data of a study of blood T cell repertoires in COVID-19. Germline assignment: CDR1 MDHEN and CDR2 SYDVKM. J was trimmed by 0 bases and V by 1 base; bases with no gene match: 5. The CDR3 has 16 residues. Profiling relied on immunoSEQ multiplex PCR, and the TCRdb table lists in-frame clones only, not all of them. The table includes roughly 250,000 clones, under 95% detected once. The table lists this clone with a count of one. The chain joins TRBV28 to TRBJ2-7, with 8 bases lining up with TRBD2. This clonotype originated in a woman younger than 30 who had recovered from COVID-19. The sample consisted of PBMCs or T cells enriched from blood (not recorded which). The CDR3 DNA is TGTGCCAGCAGTTTATTAAGTCTAGCGGGCTCCTACGAGCAGTACTTC. This sequence encodes CASSLLSLAGSYEQYF. The full variable domain, with the rest looked up from reference TRBV28 and TRBJ2-7, is DVKVTQSSRYLVKRTGEKVFLECVQDMDHENMFWYRQDPGLGLRLIYFSYDVKMKEKGDIPEGYSVSREKKERFSLILESASTNQTSMYLCASSLLSLAGSYEQYFGPGTRLTVT.